Following are 32 T cell receptor beta chains from one sample sequenced in a study of cytomegalovirus exposure and HLA in healthy donors. Primers for the PCR totalled 60 Vbeta and 13 Jbeta. The protocol was immunoSEQ multiplex PCR, while the TCRdb copy is restricted to in-frame clones and leaves out a portion. Among around 150,000 clones listed, 76% were seen once. What was sequenced was PBMCs. Receptors originate from a woman aged 40 to 50 in good health and CMV-seronegative.

The chain employs TRBV7-9 and TRBJ2-1, with D possibly being TRBD2 (5 bases). Between the trimmed V and J ends, which lost 7 bases and 9 bases, there was a span of 16 bases. Germline V gene data show CDR1 as SEHNR and CDR2 as FQNEAQ (reference sequence). CDR3 length equals 13 residues. CDR3 residues: CASKVVEGSEQFF. DNA for the CDR3: TGTGCCAGCAAAGTGGTGGAAGGGAGTGAGCAGTTCTTC. Complete variable domain (other parts from reference TRBV7-9 and TRBJ2-1): DTGVSQNPRHKITKRGQNVTFRCDPISEHNRLYWYRQTLGQGPEFLTYFQNEAQLEKSRLLSDRFSAERPKGSFSTLEIQRTEQGDSAMYLCASKVVEGSEQFFGPGTRLTVL.

The chain has TRBV2 and TRBJ2-1, with 9 bases fitting TRBD1. CDR3 length: 15 residues. Losses at the gene ends were 6 bases for V and 3 bases for J; bases not matched to a gene: 6. Germline V lookup: CDR1 SNHLY, CDR2 FYNNEI. CDR3 DNA sequence: TGTGCCAGCAGCCGGGACAGGGCGATCTACAATGAGCAGTTCTTC. Its protein is CASSRDRAIYNEQFF.

The chain links TRBV9 to TRBJ2-3, with 8 bases identical to TRBD2. CDR1 is SGDLS, CDR2 YYNGEE, per germline. This CDR3 is built from 18 residues. The V segment lost 2 bases and the J segment 0 bases; nucleotides outside the gene matches: 11. The CDR3 nucleotides read TGTGCCAGCAGCGTCGCCCTTTACAGCGGGGGTAGCACAGATACGCAGTATTTT. Encoded protein: CASSVALYSGGSTDTQYF. Supplemented by reference TRBV9 and TRBJ2-3, the full variable domain reads DSGVTQTPKHLITATGQRVTLRCSPRSGDLSVYWYQQSLDQGLQFLIQYYNGEERAKGNILERFSAQQFPDLHSELNLSSLELGDSALYFCASSVALYSGGSTDTQYFGPGTRLTVL.

V usage is TRBV5-1 and J usage is TRBJ2-4, with TRBD2 as a possible D gene (5 bases). Trimming took 7 bases from V and 5 from J, leaving 16 bases between them. This CDR3 has 14 residues. CDR1 SGHRS and CDR2 YFSETQ come from the germline V gene. As DNA, the CDR3 is TGCGCCAGCGCCCCGGGCGGGCGGGAAAACATTCAGTACTTC. Protein product: CASAPGGRENIQYF. The entire variable domain, with the rest obtained from reference TRBV5-1 and TRBJ2-4, is as follows: KAGVTQTPRYLIKTRGQQVTLSCSPISGHRSVSWYQQTPGQGLQFLFEYFSETQRNKGNFPGRFSGRQFSNSRSEMNVSTLELGDSALYLCASAPGGRENIQYFGAGTRLSVL.

This chain uses TRBV10-1 with TRBJ1-5, with D uncertain. CDR3 size: 13 residues. Trimming removed 0 bases at V and 5 bases at J, with 5 bases between. Germline-derived CDR1 and CDR2 are WNHNN and SYGVQD (reference sequence). CDR3 amino acids: CASSESLYQPQHF. CDR3 DNA: TGCGCCAGCAGTGAGTCGCTATATCAGCCCCAGCATTTT.

CDR3 in DNA: TGTGCCAGCAGCCCTGGGGACAGCTACGAGCAGTACTTC. It translates to CASSPGDSYEQYF. The V and J genes are TRBV11-3 and TRBJ2-7; 7 bases map to TRBD1. CDR1 SGHNT and CDR2 YENEEA come from the germline V gene. This CDR3 has 13 amino acids. Trimming cost V 5 bases and J 3 bases; bases outside gene matches: 4. Drawing the rest from reference TRBV11-3 and TRBJ2-7, the complete variable domain is EAGVVQSPRYKIIEKKQPVAFWCNPISGHNTLYWYLQNLGQGPELLIRYENEEAVDDSQLPKDRFSAERLKGVDSTLKIQPAELGDSAVYLCASSPGDSYEQYFGPGTRLTVT.

This chain connects TRBV5-4 to TRBJ1-6; D may be TRBD1 (6 bases). Deletions cut 4 bases from V and 7 bases from J, with 12 bases between. The germline V gene encodes CDR1 SGHNT and CDR2 YYREEE (reference sequence). This CDR3 spans 14 amino acids. For the CDR3, the DNA is TGTGCCAGCAGCCCAGGACAGCCGAATTCACCCCTCCACTTT. It translates to CASSPGQPNSPLHF. Together with reference TRBV5-4 and TRBJ1-6, the CDR3 gives the full variable domain: ETGVTQSPTHLIKTRGQQVTLRCSSQSGHNTVSWYQQALGQGPQFIFQYYREEENGRGNFPPRFSGLQFPNYSSELNVNALELDDSALYLCASSPGQPNSPLHFGNGTRLTVT.

The CDR3: CASSLGQGRGTNEKLFF. The CDR3 DNA is TGTGCCAGCAGCTTAGGACAGGGGCGAGGAACTAATGAAAAACTGTTTTTT. The rearrangement uses TRBV7-9 and TRBJ1-4, with 8 positions matching TRBD1. V shed 1 base, J shed 1 base, and the junction held 5 bases outside the gene matches. The CDR3 is 17 residues long. Germline values: CDR1 SEHNR, CDR2 FQNEAQ (reference sequence).

CDR3 amino acids: CASSFNGVHQPQHF. CDR3 DNA: TGTGCCAGCAGTTTTAACGGGGTTCATCAGCCCCAGCATTTT. This rearrangement joins TRBV27 to TRBJ1-5; no clear D. Trimming cost V 3 bases and J 5 bases, with 11 bases left between them. The CDR3 is 14 amino acids. Germline CDR1 MNHEY, CDR2 SMNVEV (reference sequence).

This chain uses TRBV2 with TRBJ1-1, with 10 bases matching TRBD1. This CDR3 spans 16 amino acids. With V trimmed by 5 bases and J by 5 bases, 11 bases remained unmatched. The V gene's germline CDR1 is SNHLY and CDR2 FYNNEI. The CDR3 DNA is TGTGCCAGCAGTTTCGGCGAGGGACAGGGGTGGACTGAAGCTTTCTTT. It specifies CASSFGEGQGWTEAFF.

DNA for the CDR3: TGTGCCAGCAGCCAAGATGTTGGGGGGGTTACTGAAGCTTTCTTT. Its translation is CASSQDVGGVTEAFF. This rearrangement joins TRBV4-2 to TRBJ1-1; D perhaps matches TRBD1 (5 bases). The V end was cut by 0 bases, the J end by 5 bases, with 13 bases between. The germline V gene has CDR1 LGHNA and CDR2 YNFKEQ. The CDR3 is made up of 15 amino acids.

The chain employs TRBV5-1 and TRBJ2-7; D possibly corresponds to TRBD1 (6 bases). The CDR3 spans 14 residues. Trimming pared 3 bases from V and 1 base from J, leaving 11 bases between. Germline CDR1 reads SGHRS; CDR2 reads YFSETQ. The CDR3 spells CASSWDKGSYEQYF. The CDR3 DNA sequence: TGCGCCAGCAGCTGGGACAAAGGGTCCTACGAGCAGTACTTC.

This clone appeared once. The rearrangement links TRBV27 to TRBJ1-1; 7 bases line up with TRBD1. With V trimmed by 4 bases and J by 4 bases, 6 bases remained unmatched. Germline CDR1 is MNHEY and CDR2 is SMNVEV (reference sequence). CDR3 length equals 14 residues. The CDR3 here is CASSSQGSFTEAFF. Here the CDR3 DNA reads TGTGCCAGCAGTTCACAGGGGTCGTTCACTGAAGCTTTCTTT.

Concerning this clone itself: One end of the junction is discordant with germline, which a read error may explain. This rearrangement joins TRBV30 to TRBJ1-4, with TRBD1 as a possible D gene (6 bases). This CDR3 region has 15 residues. Germline V gene sequence: CDR1 GTSNPN, CDR2 SVGIG (reference sequence). CDR3 DNA: TGTGCCTGGAGTATCTGCTCAGGGGCGGGCGAAAAACTGCTTTTT. Protein: CAWSICSGAGEKLLF.

This clone was detected only once. In nucleotides, the CDR3 is TGTGCCAGCAGTGAAGCGCAGGGGGCTTATGGCTACACCTTC. Translation gives CASSEAQGAYGYTF. The V call is TRBV6-1, the J call TRBJ1-2, with TRBD1 matching 8 bases. The CDR3 length is 14 residues. Germline CDR1 reads MNHNS; CDR2 reads SASEGT. Losses at the gene ends were 0 bases for V and 5 bases for J; bases not matched to a gene: 2.

This chain uses TRBV30 with TRBJ1-2, with TRBD1 as a possible D gene (6 bases). V lost 5 bases, J lost 8 bases, and 15 bases lay in between. CDR1 GTSNPN and CDR2 SVGIG come from the germline V gene (reference sequence). The CDR3 runs to 12 residues. The CDR3 coding sequence is TGTGCCTGGGGGGAAGGGGGAAGGGGCTACACCTTC. Translating gives CAWGEGGRGYTF. Filled out from reference TRBV30 and TRBJ1-2, the complete variable domain reads SQTIHQWPATLVQPVGSPLSLECTVEGTSNPNLYWYRQAAGRGLQLLFYSVGIGQISSEVPQNLSASRPQDRQFILSSKKLLLSDSGFYLCAWGEGGRGYTFGSGTRLTVV.

The rearrangement links TRBV5-1 to TRBJ2-5; TRBD2 matches 15 bases. Germline V lookup: CDR1 SGHRS, CDR2 YFSETQ. This CDR3 contains 17 residues. Unmatched junction bases numbered 2, after V lost 0 bases and J lost 2 bases. CDR3 nucleotides: TGCGCCAGCAGCTTGGGGACTAGCGGGAGGGCGCAAGAGACCCAGTACTTC. Amino acids: CASSLGTSGRAQETQYF.

The genes are TRBV27 and TRBJ2-7; possibly TRBD1 for D (5 bases). The germline V gene encodes CDR1 MNHEY and CDR2 SMNVEV (reference sequence). CDR3 size: 17 residues. With 2 bases removed from V and 1 base from J, the gap between germline ends came to 18 bases. The chain's CDR3 is CASSLGMRSRASYEQYF. The CDR3 nucleotides read TGTGCCAGCAGTTTAGGGATGCGGTCCAGGGCTTCCTACGAGCAGTACTTC.

This clone was found a few times. The genes are TRBV1 and TRBJ2-2; TRBD2, the table's D call, was not compared with the DNA. TRBV1 is classified as a pseudogene. The CDR3 contains 16 residues. The DNA of the CDR3 is TGCACCAGCAGCCAGGCTACGGAGGGTGTCACCGGGGAGCTGTTTTTT. Translating gives CTSSQATEGVTGELFF.

This clone has a single count. The chain links TRBV27 to TRBJ2-7, with 12 bases matching TRBD1. The trim removed 6 bases at V and 4 bases at J, leaving 13 bases unmatched. The CDR3 sequence is 17 residues long. The V gene's germline CDR1 is MNHEY and CDR2 SMNVEV (reference sequence). CDR3 sequence reads: CASSSPGQGAKLYEQYF. CDR3 nucleotides: TGTGCCAGCAGCTCACCGGGACAGGGGGCGAAGCTGTACGAGCAGTACTTC.

The genes are TRBV10-3 and TRBJ2-7; 8 nucleotides agree with TRBD1. Germline V gene lookup returns CDR1 ENHRY and CDR2 SYGVKD. J lost 3 bases, V lost 5 bases, and 12 bases had no gene match. This CDR3 region has 16 residues. The CDR3: CAISPRRGQADYEQYF. For the CDR3, the DNA is TGTGCCATCAGTCCCAGACGGGGACAGGCGGACTACGAGCAGTACTTC.

V and J are TRBV25-1 and TRBJ1-2, with 8 bases fitting TRBD1. The CDR3 covers 13 residues. V shed 6 bases and J 3 bases; nucleotides not matched to a gene: 3. Germline-derived CDR1 and CDR2 are MGHDK and SYGVNS. CDR3 nucleotide sequence: TGTGCCAGCAGGGAGACAGGGGACTATGGCTACACCTTC. It is translated as CASRETGDYGYTF.

The rearrangement uses TRBV19 and TRBJ2-2, with TRBD1 matching over 8 bases. V lost 8 bases and J lost 5; bases outside the gene matches: 4. Per germline, CDR1 LNHDA and CDR2 SQIVND (reference sequence). The CDR3 has 13 amino acids. In nucleotides, the CDR3 is TGTGCCAGTTGGACAGGGTCAACCGGGGAGCTGTTTTTT. Encoded protein: CASWTGSTGELFF. Full variable domain (missing parts from reference TRBV19 and TRBJ2-2): DGGITQSPKYLFRKEGQNVTLSCEQNLNHDAMYWYRQDPGQGLRLIYYSQIVNDFQKGDIAEGYSVSREKKESFPLTVTSAQKNPTAFYLCASWTGSTGELFFGEGSRLTVL.

This clone was observed a single time. V gene TRBV19 combines with J gene TRBJ1-5; 7 nucleotides match TRBD1. The J segment lost 2 bases and the V segment lost 5 bases, leaving 3 bases of the junction unmatched. This CDR3 comprises 14 residues. Germline CDR1 LNHDA, CDR2 SQIVND (reference sequence). The CDR3 DNA reads TGTGCCAGTAGTTCCGGGACAGGCAATCAGCCCCAGCATTTT. As protein: CASSSGTGNQPQHF. The whole variable domain, remainder taken from reference TRBV19 and TRBJ1-5, is DGGITQSPKYLFRKEGQNVTLSCEQNLNHDAMYWYRQDPGQGLRLIYYSQIVNDFQKGDIAEGYSVSREKKESFPLTVTSAQKNPTAFYLCASSSGTGNQPQHFGDGTRLSIL.

This clone turned up a few times. The chain carries TRBV5-1 and TRBJ2-3, with 12 nucleotides matching TRBD2. From germline, CDR1 is SGHRS and CDR2 YFSETQ. This CDR3 has 16 residues. V lost 4 bases to trimming and J lost 5 bases; unmatched junction nucleotides: 8. For the CDR3, the DNA is TGCGCCAGCAGCCTCCGGACTAGCGGGGATGGAGATACGCAGTATTTT. Translated: CASSLRTSGDGDTQYF.

The chain has TRBV30 and TRBJ1-5; D remains ambiguous. This CDR3 has 12 amino acids. V was pared by 0 bases and J by 11 bases, with 11 bases between. The germline gives CDR1 GTSNPN, CDR2 SVGIG (reference sequence). In DNA form, the CDR3 reads TGTGCCTGGAGTGTCCTCCCTACGGCCCAGCATTTT. Translating gives CAWSVLPTAQHF.

In DNA, the CDR3 is TGCGCCAGCAGCCAAGGCGGAATCTCCTACAATGAGCAGTTCTTC. Its protein product is CASSQGGISYNEQFF. This rearrangement joins TRBV10-2 to TRBJ2-1; D is uncertain. The length of the CDR3 is 15 residues. Between the trimmed V and J ends, which lost 6 bases and 0 bases, there was a span of 12 bases. The germline V gene has CDR1 WSHSY and CDR2 SAAADI.

The rearrangement uses TRBV2 and TRBJ1-1; D is ambiguous. CDR1 is SNHLY and CDR2 is FYNNEI in the germline V gene. V was clipped by 10 bases and J by 2 bases, with 14 bases between them. The CDR3 spans 13 residues. The CDR3 protein is CATAAEVNTEAFF. The CDR3 DNA sequence: TGTGCCACAGCAGCGGAGGTAAACACTGAAGCTTTCTTT. The full variable domain, its missing parts supplied by reference TRBV2 and TRBJ1-1, is EPEVTQTPSHQVTQMGQEVILRCVPISNHLYFYWYRQILGQKVEFLVSFYNNEISEKSEIFDDQFSVERPDGSNFTLKIRSTKLEDSAMYFCATAAEVNTEAFFGQGTRLTVV.

This chain joins TRBV5-1 and TRBJ1-1, with a weak D call TRBD1 (6 bases). The CDR3 has 15 residues. V was shortened by 5 bases and J by 1 base, with 15 bases between the two germline ends. Germline V gene lookup returns CDR1 SGHRS and CDR2 YFSETQ. CDR3 nucleotides: TGCGCCAGCAGTTCCGTCACAGGGCCGAACACTGAAGCTTTCTTT. The encoded protein is CASSSVTGPNTEAFF.

The chain combines TRBV27 with TRBJ2-2; D remains ambiguous. The germline V gene has CDR1 MNHEY and CDR2 SMNVEV (reference sequence). CDR3 size: 13 residues. V was shortened by 4 bases and J by 1 base, with 4 bases between the two germline ends. The CDR3 DNA reads TGTGCCAGCAGTTCCAGGAACACCGGGGAGCTGTTTTTT. Encoded protein: CASSSRNTGELFF.

The chain employs TRBV19 and TRBJ2-7; perhaps TRBD2 as D (5 bases). Germline values: CDR1 LNHDA, CDR2 SQIVND (reference sequence). The V gene lost 3 bases and the J gene lost 5 bases, with 20 bases spanning the gap. The CDR3 sequence is 16 residues long. CDR3 residues: CASSIGSGGRLDEQYF. DNA of the CDR3: TGTGCCAGTAGTATCGGGTCCGGCGGGCGGCTAGACGAGCAGTACTTC.

This rearrangement joins TRBV2 to TRBJ1-4, with TRBD1 matching over 7 bases. In germline, CDR1 is SNHLY, CDR2 FYNNEI. V lost 2 bases to trimming and J lost 7 bases; unmatched junction nucleotides: 7. The CDR3 consists of 15 residues. CDR3 sequence: CASSELGGAAEKLFF. The CDR3, as DNA: TGTGCCAGCAGTGAACTAGGGGGCGCGGCTGAAAAACTGTTTTTT. Based on the CDR3 plus reference TRBV2 and TRBJ1-4, the full variable domain is EPEVTQTPSHQVTQMGQEVILRCVPISNHLYFYWYRQILGQKVEFLVSFYNNEISEKSEIFDDQFSVERPDGSNFTLKIRSTKLEDSAMYFCASSELGGAAEKLFFGSGTQLSVL.